These 14 T cell receptor beta chains were sequenced from one sample in a study of Graves' ophthalmopathy and Graves' hyperthyroidism. Researchers took RNA transcripts and amplified TCR beta CDR3 regions from them. An opening RT-PCR round employed HTBI primers and preceded a second-round multiplex PCR. MiXCR, run by TCRdb on the multiplex PCR reads, gives a single entry per CDR3 protein. Of more than 1,000,000 distinct CDR3 sequences listed, less than 45% are singletons. Sample: peripheral blood or thyroid tissue (not recorded which). Source of these receptors: an adult man with Graves' hyperthyroidism.

The chain employs TRBV9 and TRBJ1-6; 9 bases line up with TRBD1. With V trimmed by 3 bases and J by 9 bases, 7 bases remained unmatched. This CDR3 has 15 residues. Germline values: CDR1 SGDLS, CDR2 YYNGEE. The CDR3 nucleotides are TGTGCCAGCAGCGAGGAGGGACAGGGTGGTTCACCCCTCCACTTT. Translated: CASSEEGQGGSPLHF.

Points on this clonotype: One end of the junction varies from germline; a read error may be responsible. The J gene is TRBJ1-3, the V gene TRBV10-3; D is unresolved. The CDR3 runs to 13 residues. CDR1 is ENHRY, CDR2 SYGVKD, per germline. The CDR3 DNA reads TGTGCCATCAGTGTACTGGGTGGAAACACCATGTATTTT. Its protein is CAISVLGGNTMYF.

As to this clonotype: One base away lies a much larger clone, so this may be a sequencing read error. This chain joins TRBV13 and TRBJ1-1; D uncertain. This CDR3 is built from 12 residues. CDR1 is PRHDT, CDR2 FYEKMQ, per germline (reference sequence). As DNA, the CDR3 is TGTGCCAGCAGCTTCGCGCACACTGAAGTTTTCTTT. Amino acids: CASSFAHTEVFF.

This clonotype came up many times. V is TRBV20-1 and J is TRBJ2-7; TRBD2 matches 14 bases. CDR1 is DFQATT, CDR2 SNEGSKA, per germline (reference sequence). The J segment lost 5 bases and the V segment lost 2 bases, leaving 8 bases of the junction unmatched. The CDR3 contains 16 residues. This chain's CDR3 is CSARPGTSGSFDEQYF. The CDR3 nucleotides are TGCAGTGCTAGACCCGGGACTAGCGGGAGTTTCGACGAGCAGTACTTC.

This clonotype was counted once. J is TRBJ1-6 and V is TRBV12-3 or TRBV12-4; 8 positions match TRBD1. V lost 8 bases and J lost 9; bases outside the gene matches: 6. The CDR3 is 13 residues long. DNA for the CDR3: TGTGCCAGCGGACAGGGCCAAGGTTCACCCCTCCACTTT. This translates into CASGQGQGSPLHF.

This clonotype was counted many times. V and J are TRBV4-1 and TRBJ1-4, with 9 positions matching TRBD1. Germline-derived CDR1 and CDR2 are MGHRA and YSYEKL. CDR3 length: 17 residues. The ends lost 4 bases at V and 8 bases at J; junction bases unmatched: 14. The CDR3 DNA reads TGCGCCAGCAGCCTTATACTGCCGGGACAGGGTAACGAAAAACTGTTTTTT. This translates into CASSLILPGQGNEKLFF.

V usage is TRBV2 and J usage is TRBJ1-4; 10 bases line up with TRBD1. Trimming at V came to 9 bases and at J to 7 bases, leaving 5 bases not matched to a gene. Germline CDR1 and CDR2: SNHLY and FYNNEI. The CDR3 consists of 13 residues. Here the CDR3 reads CASYDRGREKLFF. Here the CDR3 DNA reads TGTGCCAGTTACGACAGGGGGCGTGAAAAACTGTTTTTT.

The rearrangement joins TRBV10-3 to TRBJ1-5; the D is unclear. The germline V gene has CDR1 ENHRY and CDR2 SYGVKD. The germline V and J ends were trimmed by 4 bases and 14 bases, with 15 bases remaining between them. The CDR3 runs to 12 residues. CDR3 protein: CAISGTSGLEHF. Here the CDR3 DNA reads TGTGCCATCAGTGGGACTAGCGGGCTCGAGCATTTT.

This clonotype was observed many times. The chain links TRBV10-3 to TRBJ2-2, with a weak D call TRBD1 (6 bases). Between the trimmed V and J ends, which lost 2 bases and 5 bases, there was a span of 6 bases. CDR1 is ENHRY and CDR2 is SYGVKD in the germline V gene. The length of the CDR3 is 13 residues. The CDR3 loop reads CAISETGTGELFF. In DNA, the CDR3 is TGTGCCATCAGTGAGACAGGGACCGGGGAGCTGTTTTTT.

In this sample, this clonotype turned up many times. The chain combines TRBV19 with TRBJ2-2; no clear D gene. The germline V and J ends were trimmed by 3 bases and 3 bases, with 8 bases remaining between them. Per germline, CDR1 LNHDA and CDR2 SQIVND (reference sequence). The CDR3 consists of 14 residues. In DNA form, the CDR3 reads TGTGCCAGTAGTATGGTCCGCGACACCGGGGAGCTGTTTTTT. Its protein is CASSMVRDTGELFF.

This clonotype was counted ten times or more. V gene TRBV25-1 combines with J gene TRBJ1-1; D is undetermined. V was clipped by 6 bases and J by 10 bases, with 21 bases between them. The CDR3 extends over 14 amino acids. CDR1 and CDR2 from the germline V gene are MGHDK and SYGVNS. The DNA for the CDR3 is TGTGCCAGCAGCTCCCAAGTCGGAGGATCCCGAGCTTTCTTT. Translated: CASSSQVGGSRAFF.

This chain uses TRBV30 with TRBJ2-7, with D maybe TRBD1 (6 bases). Germline assignment: CDR1 GTSNPN and CDR2 SVGIG (reference sequence). Trimming cost V 3 bases and J 3 bases, with 15 bases left between them. CDR3 size: 14 residues. The CDR3, as DNA: TGTGCCTGGAGAGGGGGTGTTGGGGACTACGAGCAGTACTTC. Its translation: CAWRGGVGDYEQYF.

This clonotype was seen at least ten times. The rearrangement joins TRBV10-1 to TRBJ2-7; D uncertain. V lost 0 bases to trimming and J lost 0 bases, with 6 bases between them. The CDR3 totals 14 residues. Looked up from germline, CDR1 is WNHNN and CDR2 is SYGVQD (reference sequence). The CDR3 is CASSESIGSYEQYF. Written as DNA, the CDR3 is TGCGCCAGCAGTGAGTCAATAGGCTCCTACGAGCAGTACTTC.

The chain joins TRBV7-9 to TRBJ2-7, with 10 bases that match TRBD2. The CDR3 has 15 residues. From germline, CDR1 is SEHNR and CDR2 FQNEAQ (reference sequence). V dropped 5 bases and J dropped 2; count of bases not matched to a gene: 6. The CDR3 DNA reads TGTGCCAGCAGCCCAGGACTAGCGGATACCTACGAGCAGTACTTC. It translates to CASSPGLADTYEQYF.